These 7 T cell receptor beta chains came from one sample sequenced in a study of beta chain features in type 1 diabetes. Points from the study as a whole: People with Type 1 diabetes carried modestly yet significantly shorter TCRB CDR3s in all four CD4+ subsets.

The entirety of the isolated RNA underwent reverse transcription, so expressed TCRB transcripts were sequenced. Some clones are missing from TCRdb's copy, which holds only in-frame ones; the method was immunoSEQ multiplex PCR. Of roughly 730,000 clones listed, 13% are singletons. These receptors' antigens are unknown. Sequencing was carried out using naive CD4+ T cells from blood. All receptors derive from a man aged 18 to 29 with type 1 diabetes.

The chain uses TRBV7-9 and TRBJ1-5; 9 bases fit TRBD1. CDR1 is SEHNR and CDR2 is FQNEAQ in the germline V gene (reference sequence). CDR3 length: 14 amino acids. V was pared by 4 bases and J by 6 bases, with 4 bases of the junction left unmatched. The CDR3 here is CASSWGQGPQPQHF. In DNA, the CDR3 is TGTGCCAGCAGCTGGGGACAGGGCCCTCAGCCCCAGCATTTT.

The V and J genes are TRBV29-1 and TRBJ1-1; D is uncertain. V lost 5 bases and J lost 0, with 7 bases in between. The CDR3 has 12 residues. Per germline, CDR1 SQVTM and CDR2 ANQGSEA. CDR3 DNA: TGCAGCGTTAAGGTCATGAACACTGAAGCTTTCTTT. The encoded protein is CSVKVMNTEAFF.

The rearrangement joins TRBV6-1 to TRBJ1-2, with D unresolved. Germline lookup yields CDR1 MNHNS and CDR2 SASEGT. The germline V and J ends were trimmed by 0 bases and 4 bases, with 12 bases remaining between them. This CDR3 spans 15 amino acids. CDR3 nucleotides: TGTGCCAGCAGTGAAGCCCGAAGGGTGGGCTATGGCTACACCTTC. Translated, it gives CASSEARRVGYGYTF.

This clone was seen only a few times. The chain links TRBV30 to TRBJ1-6; D may be TRBD1 (5 bases). CDR1 is GTSNPN, CDR2 SVGIG, per germline (reference sequence). The V end was cut by 5 bases, the J end by 5 bases, with 10 bases between. The CDR3 is 13 amino acids. The CDR3 protein is CAWGGRDNSPLHF. For the CDR3, the DNA is TGTGCCTGGGGGGGTAGAGATAATTCACCCCTCCACTTT. Together with reference TRBV30 and TRBJ1-6, the CDR3 gives the full variable domain: SQTIHQWPATLVQPVGSPLSLECTVEGTSNPNLYWYRQAAGRGLQLLFYSVGIGQISSEVPQNLSASRPQDRQFILSSKKLLLSDSGFYLCAWGGRDNSPLHFGNGTRLTVT.

This chain connects TRBV5-4 to TRBJ1-4; 9 bases are a match to TRBD1. This CDR3 contains 16 residues. Trimming cost V 4 bases and J 0 bases; bases outside gene matches: 4. Germline CDR1 and CDR2: SGHNT and YYREEE (reference sequence). CDR3 sequence (DNA): TGTGCCAGCAGCGAGGGACAGGGTGCAACTAATGAAAAACTGTTTTTT. Encoded protein: CASSEGQGATNEKLFF.

The chain links TRBV5-1 to TRBJ2-3; D assignment may be TRBD1 or TRBD2 (5 bases each). The CDR3 spans 16 residues. V was clipped by 1 base and J by 7 bases, with 19 bases between them. Germline assignment: CDR1 SGHRS and CDR2 YFSETQ. The CDR3 protein is CASSLSGDGRANTQYF. In DNA form, the CDR3 reads TGCGCCAGCAGCTTGTCCGGGGACGGCCGCGCGAATACGCAGTATTTT.

This chain uses TRBV7-3 with TRBJ2-5; TRBD2 matches 11 bases. J was trimmed by 7 bases and V by 1 base; bases with no gene match: 14. Looked up from germline, CDR1 is SGHTA and CDR2 is FQGTGA. This CDR3 is built from 18 residues. The CDR3 region is CASSLKGYSGGDLGTQYF. DNA of the CDR3: TGTGCCAGCAGCTTAAAGGGATATAGCGGGGGGGACCTTGGGACCCAGTACTTC.